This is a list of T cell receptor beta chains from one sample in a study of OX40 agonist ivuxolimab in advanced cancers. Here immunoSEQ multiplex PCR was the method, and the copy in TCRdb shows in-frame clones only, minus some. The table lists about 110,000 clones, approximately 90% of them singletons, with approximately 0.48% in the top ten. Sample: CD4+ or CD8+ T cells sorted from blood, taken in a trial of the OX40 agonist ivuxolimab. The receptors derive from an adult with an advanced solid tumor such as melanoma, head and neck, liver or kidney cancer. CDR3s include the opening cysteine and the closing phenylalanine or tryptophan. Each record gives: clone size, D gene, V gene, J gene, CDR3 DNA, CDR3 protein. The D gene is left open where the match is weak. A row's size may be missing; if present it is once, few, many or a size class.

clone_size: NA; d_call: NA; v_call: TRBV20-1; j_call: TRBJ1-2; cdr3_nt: TGCAGTGCTAGAGATCTGGAGAGGGGACTCTTC; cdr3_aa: CSARDLERGLF
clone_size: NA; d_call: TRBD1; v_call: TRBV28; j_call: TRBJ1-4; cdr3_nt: TGTGCCAGCGCTGACAGGGGTCCCGAAAAACTGTTTTTT; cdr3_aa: CASADRGPEKLFF
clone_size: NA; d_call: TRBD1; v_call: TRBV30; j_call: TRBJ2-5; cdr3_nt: TGTGCCTCGCCCTCCCTTACGGGACAGGGAGAGACCCAGTACTTC; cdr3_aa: CASPSLTGQGETQYF
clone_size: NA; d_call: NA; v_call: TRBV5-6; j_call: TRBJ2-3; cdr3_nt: TGTGCCAGCAGCTCTAGCGATTCAGATACGCAGTATTTT; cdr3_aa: CASSSSDSDTQYF
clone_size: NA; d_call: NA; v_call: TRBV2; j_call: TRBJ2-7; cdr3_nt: TGTGCCAGCAGTGAATCCGGGGGCGAAAACGAGCAGTACTTC; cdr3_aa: CASSESGGENEQYF
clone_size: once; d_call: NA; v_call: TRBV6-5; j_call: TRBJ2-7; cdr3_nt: TGTGCCAGCAGTTTTAGCAGGGTGGGGTCGGGGCAGTACTTC; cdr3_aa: CASSFSRVGSGQYF
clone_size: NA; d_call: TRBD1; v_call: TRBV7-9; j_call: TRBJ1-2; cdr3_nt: TGTGCCAGCAGCCGCGGACAGGGAAACTATGGCTACACCTTC; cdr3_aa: CASSRGQGNYGYTF
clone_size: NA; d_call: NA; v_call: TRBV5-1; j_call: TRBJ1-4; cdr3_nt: TGCGCCAGCAGCCCTGGACACTCAACTAATGAAAAACTGTTTTTT; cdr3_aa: CASSPGHSTNEKLFF
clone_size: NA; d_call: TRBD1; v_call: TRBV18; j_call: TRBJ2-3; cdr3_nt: TGTGCCAGCTCACCACCAGGCTGGACAGGGCGGGGCACAGATACGCAGTATTTT; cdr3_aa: CASSPPGWTGRGTDTQYF
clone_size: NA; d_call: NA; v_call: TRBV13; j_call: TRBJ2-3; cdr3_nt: TGTGCCAGCAGCTCCCCACCCAAACAGGGAGATACGCAGTATTTT; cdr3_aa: CASSSPPKQGDTQYF
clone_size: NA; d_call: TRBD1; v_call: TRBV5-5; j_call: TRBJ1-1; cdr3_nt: TGTGCCAGCAGCTGGGGACAGGGGGCCAACACTGAAGCTTTCTTT; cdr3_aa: CASSWGQGANTEAFF
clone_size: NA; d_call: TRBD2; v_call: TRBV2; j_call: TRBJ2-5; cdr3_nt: TGTGCCAGCAGTGGGCGCGGGGGGCCAGAGACCCAGTACTTC; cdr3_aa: CASSGRGGPETQYF
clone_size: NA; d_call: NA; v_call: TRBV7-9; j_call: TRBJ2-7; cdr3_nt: TGTGCCAGCAGCTTAGGGAGGGAGCAGTACTTC; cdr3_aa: CASSLGREQYF
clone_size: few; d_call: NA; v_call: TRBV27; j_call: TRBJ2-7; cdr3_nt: TGTGCCAGTGCCTACGAGCAGTACTTC; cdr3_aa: CASAYEQYF
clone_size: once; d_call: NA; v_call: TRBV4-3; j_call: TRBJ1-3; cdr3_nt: TGCGCCAGCAGCCAAGACCTTACAGGGTCCGGAAACACCATATATTTT; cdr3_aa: CASSQDLTGSGNTIYF
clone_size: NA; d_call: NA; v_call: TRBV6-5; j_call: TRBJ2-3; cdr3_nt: TGTGCCAGCAGAACTCCGGGGGCGGTAGATACGCAGTATTTT; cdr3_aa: CASRTPGAVDTQYF
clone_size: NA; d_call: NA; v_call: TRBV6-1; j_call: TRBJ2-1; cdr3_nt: TGTGCCAGCTTTTACAATGAGCAGTTCTTC; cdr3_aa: CASFYNEQFF
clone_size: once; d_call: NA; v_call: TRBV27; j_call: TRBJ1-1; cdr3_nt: TGTGCCAGCAGTCCTCAGGGGAGCACTGAAGCTTTCTTT; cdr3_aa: CASSPQGSTEAFF
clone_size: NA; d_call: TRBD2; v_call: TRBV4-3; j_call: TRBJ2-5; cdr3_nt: TGCGCCAGCAGCCAAGAACCGAGCGGGGGGGCGGAGACCCAGTACTTC; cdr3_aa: CASSQEPSGGAETQYF
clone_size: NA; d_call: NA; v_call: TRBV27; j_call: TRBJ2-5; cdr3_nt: TGTGCCAGCAGTCGACCCGGGCCGCAGGAGACCCAGTACTTC; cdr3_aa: CASSRPGPQETQYF
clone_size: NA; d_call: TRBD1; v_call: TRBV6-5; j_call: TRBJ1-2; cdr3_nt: TGTGCCAGCAGAACAAGGGGGCCGAATGGCTACACCTTC; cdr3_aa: CASRTRGPNGYTF
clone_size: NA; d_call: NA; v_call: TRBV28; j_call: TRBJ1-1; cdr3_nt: TGTGCCAGCAGAACTCCAGGGAGGCGGAACACTGAAGCTTTCTTT; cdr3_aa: CASRTPGRRNTEAFF
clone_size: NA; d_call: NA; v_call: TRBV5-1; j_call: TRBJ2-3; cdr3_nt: TGCGCCAGCAGCTTGGTAGTGGCAGATACGCAGTATTTT; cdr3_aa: CASSLVVADTQYF
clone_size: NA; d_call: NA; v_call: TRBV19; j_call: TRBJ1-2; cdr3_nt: TGTGCCAGTAGTGGACAGCTGATCTATGGCTACACCTTC; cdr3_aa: CASSGQLIYGYTF
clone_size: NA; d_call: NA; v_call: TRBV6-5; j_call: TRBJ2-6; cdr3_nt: TGTGCCAGCAGTGCCAGGGGCTCTGGGGCCAACGTCCTGACTTTC; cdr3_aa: CASSARGSGANVLTF
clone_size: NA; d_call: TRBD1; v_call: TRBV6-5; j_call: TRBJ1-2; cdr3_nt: TGTGCCAGCAGTACAGGGGGCAGTGGCTACACCTTC; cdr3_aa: CASSTGGSGYTF